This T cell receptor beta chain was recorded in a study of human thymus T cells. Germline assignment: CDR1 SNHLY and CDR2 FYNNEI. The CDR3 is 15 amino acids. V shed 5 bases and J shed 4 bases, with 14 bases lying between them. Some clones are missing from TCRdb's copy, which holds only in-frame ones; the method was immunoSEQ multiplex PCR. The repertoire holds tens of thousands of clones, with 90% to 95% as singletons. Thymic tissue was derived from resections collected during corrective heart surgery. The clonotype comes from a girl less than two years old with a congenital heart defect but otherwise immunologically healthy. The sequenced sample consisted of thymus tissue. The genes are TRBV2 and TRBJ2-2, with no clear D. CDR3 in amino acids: CASSPHWTGTGELFF. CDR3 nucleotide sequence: TGTGCCAGCAGTCCACACTGGACCGGCACCGGGGAGCTGTTTTTT.